The 27 T cell receptor beta chains in this list originate from one sample, sequenced in a study of CD8 T cells in Susac syndrome (dated by TCRdb to about 2019). Library method: the immunoSEQ multiplex PCR assay. RNA was extracted using the RNeasy kit, and about 0.45 to 1 microgram was reverse transcribed with random hexamers. TCRdb reran the public reads through fastp at Q25 and MiXCR, keeping productive beta chains. Entries are consolidated by CDR3 protein sequence, retaining the most common genes and DNA. The sample data list fewer than 200,000 distinct CDR3 sequences, and 85% to 95% of these were observed just once. The biggest ten clones account for 0.1% of the sample. Material for sequencing was CD4+ T cells from PBMCs. The origin of the receptors is a human donor in good health.

The CDR3 loop reads CASSPTGLGGELFF. CDR3 nucleotide sequence: TGTGCCAGTAGTCCGACAGGGTTGGGCGGGGAGCTGTTTTTT. V is TRBV19 and J is TRBJ2-2; 7 nucleotides line up with TRBD1. CDR3 length: 14 amino acids. V was clipped by 5 bases and J by 7 bases; unmatched bases: 7. Germline CDR1 reads LNHDA; CDR2 reads SQIVND (reference sequence).

The chain joins TRBV4-3 to TRBJ2-7; 7 bases map to TRBD2. V shed 1 base, J shed 2 bases, and the junction held 11 bases outside the gene matches. Germline assignment: CDR1 LGHNA and CDR2 YSLEER. The CDR3 contains 17 residues. CDR3 amino acids: CASSQGTGGSMTYEQYF. CDR3 bases: TGCGCCAGCAGCCAAGGAACTGGCGGGAGTATGACCTACGAGCAGTACTTC.

The rearrangement links TRBV15 to TRBJ1-4; D is ambiguous. This CDR3 contains 13 residues. V lost 0 bases and J 8 bases, leaving 7 bases between the germline ends. Germline CDR1 is LNHNV and CDR2 is YYDKDF (reference sequence). The CDR3 DNA follows: TGTGCCACCAGCAGAGATGTTGGCGAAAAACTGTTTTTT. Its translation: CATSRDVGEKLFF.

This chain uses TRBV15 with TRBJ2-7; perhaps TRBD1 as D (5 bases). The CDR3 is 13 residues long. V was cut by 6 bases and J by 3 bases, with 12 bases left in between. The germline gives CDR1 LNHNV, CDR2 YYDKDF (reference sequence). The CDR3 coding sequence is TGTGCCACCAGTCGACAGTCGGTCTACGAGCAGTACTTC. Translated, it gives CATSRQSVYEQYF.

V is TRBV28 and J is TRBJ2-4; the D gene could be TRBD1 or TRBD2 (5 bases each). The V end was cut by 9 bases, the J end by 1 base, with 10 bases between. From germline, CDR1 is MDHEN and CDR2 SYDVKM. The CDR3 totals 13 residues. The CDR3 loop is CASRDAAKNIQYF. CDR3 coding DNA: TGTGCCAGTAGGGACGCTGCCAAAAACATTCAGTACTTC. Together with reference TRBV28 and TRBJ2-4, the CDR3 gives the full variable domain: DVKVTQSSRYLVKRTGEKVFLECVQDMDHENMFWYRQDPGLGLRLIYFSYDVKMKEKGDIPEGYSVSREKKERFSLILESASTNQTSMYLCASRDAAKNIQYFGAGTRLSVL.

The genes are TRBV3-1 and TRBJ1-4; D possibly corresponds to TRBD1 (5 bases). This CDR3 region has 14 residues. The germline CDR1 and CDR2 sequences are LGHDT and YNNKEL (reference sequence). V gave up 5 bases and J gave up 5 bases, with 12 bases separating them. In DNA, the CDR3 is TGTGCCAGCAGCGTTCAGGGAGGAAATGAAAAACTGTTTTTT. Its translation is CASSVQGGNEKLFF.

This clonotype has just a few counts. The CDR3 is CASSLSREGYTF. The CDR3 DNA follows: TGTGCCAGCAGTTTATCACGGGAAGGCTACACCTTC. This chain links TRBV28 with TRBJ1-2; D call uncertain. V was cut by 1 base and J by 8 bases, with 8 bases left in between. Germline V gives CDR1 MDHEN, CDR2 SYDVKM. The CDR3 sequence is 12 residues long.

The rearrangement uses TRBV12-3 or TRBV12-4 and TRBJ1-1; possible D gene TRBD1, 5 bases. Trimming stripped 6 bases from V and 5 bases from J, with 13 bases between. The CDR3 is 13 residues long. This chain's CDR3 is CASRRGWDTEAFF. The CDR3 DNA is TGTGCCAGCAGGAGGGGCTGGGATACTGAAGCTTTCTTT.

This chain uses TRBV30 with TRBJ2-5; D unclear. Trimming left V 1 base short and J 1 base short, with 7 bases between. The germline CDR1 and CDR2 sequences are GTSNPN and SVGIG (reference sequence). This CDR3 contains 13 residues. The CDR3: CAWSAVIQETQYF. The CDR3 coding sequence is TGTGCCTGGAGTGCGGTTATCCAAGAGACCCAGTACTTC.

Details on this clonotype: Compared with germline, one end of the junction differs, possibly owing to a read error. V usage is TRBV24-1 and J usage is TRBJ1-1; TRBD1 agrees at 12 bases. Germline values: CDR1 KGHDR, CDR2 SFDVKD. There are 17 residues in the CDR3. This chain's CDR3 is CATSDLLPGQGATEAFF. The CDR3 DNA reads as TGTGCCACCAGTGATTTGCTACCGGGACAGGGGGCCACTGAAGCTTTCTTC.

The chain recombines TRBV18 with TRBJ2-1; a weak D match, TRBD1 (6 bases). The CDR3 is 14 residues long. CDR1 and CDR2 from the germline V gene are KGHSH and LQKENI. V lost 2 bases and J lost 10, with 15 bases in between. In nucleotides, the CDR3 is TGTGCCAGCTCACCAAGGGCAGGGGAAGGAGAGCAGTTCTTC. Encoded protein: CASSPRAGEGEQFF.

A single count supports this clonotype. CDR3 sequence (DNA): TGCAGCGCGCTAGCGGGAGCGGGCAATGAGCAGTTCTTC. As protein: CSALAGAGNEQFF. This chain connects TRBV29-1 to TRBJ2-1, with TRBD2 matching 10 bases. Germline V gene data show CDR1 as SQVTM and CDR2 as ANQGSEA. This CDR3 contains 13 residues. The trim removed 7 bases at V and 6 bases at J, leaving 6 bases unmatched.

This clonotype was seen once. The CDR3 DNA sequence: TGTGCCAGCAGCTCACAGGGATCGAGTTACCTGAACACTGAAGCTTTCTTT. Its translation is CASSSQGSSYLNTEAFF. The chain recombines TRBV7-2 with TRBJ1-1; D perhaps matches TRBD1 (6 bases). Germline assignment: CDR1 SGHTA and CDR2 FQGNSA. CDR3 length equals 17 residues. Trimming cost V 4 bases and J 0 bases, with 18 bases left between them.

This chain links TRBV3-1 with TRBJ2-3; D is tentatively TRBD1 or TRBD2 (5 bases each). CDR3 length: 15 residues. Germline V lookup: CDR1 LGHDT, CDR2 YNNKEL (reference sequence). V was trimmed by 2 bases and J by 6 bases, leaving 15 bases between them. In nucleotides, the CDR3 is TGTGCCAGCAGCCAACCGGGACCTAAACCGGATACGCAGTATTTT. Translating gives CASSQPGPKPDTQYF.

The chain employs TRBV25-1 and TRBJ1-2, with a possible D match to TRBD1 (5 bases). V was trimmed by 2 bases and J by 11 bases, leaving 18 bases between them. The CDR3 runs 14 residues. Germline V gene lookup returns CDR1 MGHDK and CDR2 SYGVNS. This CDR3 is CASSEVRGELGYTF. DNA for the CDR3: TGTGCCAGCAGTGAAGTAAGAGGGGAGCTAGGATACACCTTC.

The J gene is TRBJ2-6, the V gene TRBV9, with D perhaps TRBD2 (5 bases). Deletions cut 3 bases from V and 14 bases from J, with 12 bases between. The CDR3 is 12 residues long. Per the germline V gene, CDR1 is SGDLS and CDR2 is YYNGEE. DNA of the CDR3: TGTGCCAGCAGCGCCGACTACGACCTCCTGACTTTC. Its protein product is CASSADYDLLTF.

The V and J genes are TRBV2 and TRBJ1-2; perhaps TRBD1 as D (6 bases). The V gene lost 9 bases and the J gene lost 2 bases, with 10 bases spanning the gap. The germline V gene has CDR1 SNHLY and CDR2 FYNNEI. There are 12 residues in the CDR3. CDR3 region: CARRTDNYGYTF. CDR3 in DNA: TGTGCCAGACGGACAGACAACTATGGCTACACCTTC.

The chain couples TRBV12-3 or TRBV12-4 to TRBJ1-2; no reliable D call. Trimming took 5 bases from V and 4 from J, leaving 8 bases between them. The CDR3 contains 12 residues. The CDR3 here is CASSVLGYGYTF. The CDR3 nucleotides are TGTGCCAGCAGTGTCCTTGGCTATGGCTACACCTTC.

The chain is built from TRBV30 and TRBJ2-4; D gene unclear. The CDR3 runs 15 residues. In germline, CDR1 is GTSNPN, CDR2 SVGIG (reference sequence). V gave up 4 bases and J gave up 0 bases, with 13 bases separating them. In nucleotides, the CDR3 is TGTGCCTGGACGGGTCCACTGGGAGCCAAAAACATTCAGTACTTC. This encodes CAWTGPLGAKNIQYF.

The V gene is TRBV29-1, the J gene TRBJ2-5; D is ambiguous. Trimming left V 5 bases short and J 5 bases short, with 12 bases between. The germline CDR1 and CDR2 sequences are SQVTM and ANQGSEA. The CDR3 consists of 12 residues. The CDR3 sequence is CSVLTPRETQYF. CDR3 nucleotides: TGCAGCGTTCTTACCCCGCGGGAGACCCAGTACTTC.

In the case of this clonotype: One end of the junction does not line up with germline, which may come from a read error. The genes are TRBV2 and TRBJ2-7, with TRBD1 identical over 8 bases. Germline values: CDR1 SNHLY, CDR2 FYNNEI. CDR3 length: 16 residues. CDR3 in DNA: TGTGCCAGCACTGAACGGACAGGGATCATACCGTACGAGCAGTACTTC. Translation: CASTERTGIIPYEQYF.

V is TRBV29-1 and J is TRBJ1-4; D gene uncertain. CDR3 length equals 13 residues. The germline V gene has CDR1 SQVTM and CDR2 ANQGSEA. Trimming removed 4 bases from V and 4 bases from J, with 10 bases in between. Here the CDR3 DNA reads TGCAGCGTTGTTTCTGGGGTTAATGAAAAACTGTTTTTT. This codes for CSVVSGVNEKLFF.

The chain recombines TRBV20-1 with TRBJ2-2; D remains unclear. The CDR3 contains 13 residues. Trimming stripped 5 bases from V and 0 bases from J, with 7 bases between. Germline CDR1 and CDR2: DFQATT and SNEGSKA (reference sequence). CDR3 amino acids: CSAGNTNTGELFF. The DNA of the CDR3 is TGCAGTGCTGGTAATACGAACACCGGGGAGCTGTTTTTT.

The V gene is TRBV30, the J gene TRBJ2-7; D call uncertain. This CDR3 is 12 amino acids long. Germline V gene lookup returns CDR1 GTSNPN and CDR2 SVGIG (reference sequence). V lost 0 bases and J lost 6, with 9 bases in between. This CDR3 is CAWSVSVGEQYF. The DNA for the CDR3 is TGTGCCTGGAGTGTGTCTGTTGGCGAGCAGTACTTC.

The rearrangement links TRBV2 to TRBJ1-2, with D hard to call. In germline, CDR1 is SNHLY, CDR2 FYNNEI. The CDR3 covers 12 residues. V was clipped by 3 bases and J by 4 bases, with 6 bases between them. The CDR3 DNA is TGTGCCAGCAGTGAGGAGTCCTATGGCTACACCTTC. Protein: CASSEESYGYTF.

This clonotype was detected once. This sequence joins TRBV29-1 and TRBJ2-1, with 8 bases aligning to TRBD2. V dropped 8 bases and J dropped 3; count of bases not matched to a gene: 6. CDR1 is SQVTM and CDR2 is ANQGSEA in the germline V gene. The CDR3 sequence is 13 residues long. The CDR3 reads CSSGGTSYNEQFF. As DNA, the CDR3 is TGCAGCTCCGGCGGGACTAGCTACAATGAGCAGTTCTTC.

This chain uses TRBV29-1 with TRBJ2-1; 13 bases match TRBD2. Unmatched junction bases numbered 6, after V lost 7 bases and J lost 6 bases. The CDR3 runs to 14 residues. The germline gives CDR1 SQVTM, CDR2 ANQGSEA. As DNA, the CDR3 is TGCAGCGGGGGACTAGCGGGATCGGGCAATGAGCAGTTCTTC. Translated: CSGGLAGSGNEQFF.